Given below is one T cell receptor beta chain in context. Its cognate antigen is unknown. This record comes from a study of T-cell reconstitution after alpha-beta-depleted transplantation in children. Overall study findings and caveats: T-cell numbers and diversity one year post-transplant derived largely from freshly generated T cells. Surviving recipient T cells and thymic progenitors accounted for the high day-60 TCRbeta diversity observed in some patients. Expanded graft clones numbering several hundred reportedly gave rise to alpha-beta T cells about two months after transplant.

The library targeted TCRbeta and was prepared with unique molecular identifiers. TCRdb processed the PCR reads anew with MiXCR; each CDR3 protein has one entry. The table lists some 840,000 distinct CDR3 sequences, 16% of them singletons. The sequenced sample was PBMCs, mostly from graft donor cells, obtained 360 days after TCRalphabeta/CD19-depleted stem cell transplant. This receptor was obtained from a male patient younger than 18 who had a stem cell transplant for acute lymphoblastic leukemia, so the T cells may come from the graft donor.

Here the CDR3 reads CASSLLAGGWSSPGELFF. The CDR3 nucleotides read TGTGCCAGCAGCTTACTAGCGGGAGGTTGGTCCAGCCCCGGGGAGCTGTTTTTT. The rearrangement uses TRBV7-8 and TRBJ2-2; 11 bases are a match to TRBD2. Germline values: CDR1 SGHVS, CDR2 FQNEAQ. The CDR3 totals 18 residues. V trimming: 2 bases; J trimming: 6 bases; junction bases outside the gene matches: 11.